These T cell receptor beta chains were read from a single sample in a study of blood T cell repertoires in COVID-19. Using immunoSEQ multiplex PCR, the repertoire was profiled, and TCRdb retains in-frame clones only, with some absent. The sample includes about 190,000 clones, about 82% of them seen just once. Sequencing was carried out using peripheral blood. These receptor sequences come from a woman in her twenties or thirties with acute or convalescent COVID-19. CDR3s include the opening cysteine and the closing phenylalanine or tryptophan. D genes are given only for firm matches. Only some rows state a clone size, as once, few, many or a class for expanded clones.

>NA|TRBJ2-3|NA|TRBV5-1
TGCGCCAGCAGCCTTAGGACTAGCACAGATACGCAGTATTTT
CASSLRTSTDTQYF
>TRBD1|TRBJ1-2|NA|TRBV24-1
TGTGCCACCAGTGAACCCGGGACAGGGGGGTCTGGCTACACCTTC
CATSEPGTGGSGYTF
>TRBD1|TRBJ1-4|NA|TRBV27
TGTGCCAGCAGTTCCCCGGACAGGGTGGGTCGACTGTTTTTT
CASSSPDRVGRLFF
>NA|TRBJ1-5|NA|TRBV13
TGTGCCAGCAGCTTAGGGTCGGAGCCCCAGCATTTT
CASSLGSEPQHF
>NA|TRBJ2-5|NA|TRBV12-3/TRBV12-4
TGTGCCAGCAGCGTTCAGGGGTCCGAGACCCAGTACTTC
CASSVQGSETQYF
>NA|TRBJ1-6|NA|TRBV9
TGTGCCAGCAGCCCACCGGGGGCCTATAATTCACCCCTCCACTTT
CASSPPGAYNSPLHF
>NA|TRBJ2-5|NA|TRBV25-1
TGTGCCAGCAGTGGGGTGTACCGGGGAGAGACCCAGTACTTC
CASSGVYRGETQYF
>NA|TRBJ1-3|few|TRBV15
TGTGCCACCAGCAGAGATCGGGGGGACACCATATATTTT
CATSRDRGDTIYF
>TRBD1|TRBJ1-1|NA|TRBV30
TGTGCCTGGGAGGACAGGATGGGTCAAGGAGCTTTCTTT
CAWEDRMGQGAFF
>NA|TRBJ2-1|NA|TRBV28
TGTGCCAGCAGTTTAATCGGGAGCTCCTACAATGAGCAGTTCTTC
CASSLIGSSYNEQFF
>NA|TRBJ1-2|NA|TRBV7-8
TGTGCCAGCAGCAAACGTCAGGGGCTCTCTGGCTACACCTTC
CASSKRQGLSGYTF
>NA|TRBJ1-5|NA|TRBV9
TGTGCCAGCAGCCAAGGGGCCGTGTTAAAGCCCCAGCATTTT
CASSQGAVLKPQHF
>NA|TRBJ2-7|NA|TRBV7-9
TGTGCCAGCAGCCCTAGCCCCTACGAGCAGTACTTC
CASSPSPYEQYF
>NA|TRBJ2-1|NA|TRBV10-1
TGCGCCAGCAGTGAGCGGGGGAGCTCCTACAATGAGCAGTTCTTC
CASSERGSSYNEQFF
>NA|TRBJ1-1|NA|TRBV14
TGTGCCAGCAGCCAAGTCCCTCAGCGGGGGGACGCTTTCTTT
CASSQVPQRGDAFF
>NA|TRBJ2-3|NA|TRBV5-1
TGCGCCAGCAGCTTGGGGTTACAGGGTCAGGGGATCGGGGTCACAGATACGCAGTATTTT
CASSLGLQGQGIGVTDTQYF
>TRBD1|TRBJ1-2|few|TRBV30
TGTGCCTGGAGTGTTCCCACGTGGGGACAGGGGATCGGCTACACCTTC
CAWSVPTWGQGIGYTF
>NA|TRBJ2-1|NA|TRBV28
TGTGCCAGCAGTTTAGGGACTTTAAAGCAGTTCTTC
CASSLGTLKQFF
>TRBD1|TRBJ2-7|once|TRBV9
TGTGCCAGCAGCGTAGCTTGGGGGACAGACTACGAGCAGTACTTC
CASSVAWGTDYEQYF
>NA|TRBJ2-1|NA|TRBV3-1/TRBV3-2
TGTGCCAGCAGCCATACTTGGAATGAGCAGTTCTTC
CASSHTWNEQFF
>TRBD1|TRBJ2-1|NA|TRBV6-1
TGTGCCAGCAGTGAAGTCGGGACAGGGGCCTACAATGAGCAGTTCTTC
CASSEVGTGAYNEQFF
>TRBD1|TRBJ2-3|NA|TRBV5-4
TGTGCCAGCAGCTTATTCCGGGACAGGGGGCGGGTAGATACGCAGTATTTT
CASSLFRDRGRVDTQYF
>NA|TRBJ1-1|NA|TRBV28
TGTGCCAGCAGTCGGTCAGGAACTGAAAGAAGGAGGACTGAAGCTTTCTTT
CASSRSGTERRRTEAFF
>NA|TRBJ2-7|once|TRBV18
TGTGCCAGCTCATCGTCGGGGTCCTACGAGCAGTACTTC
CASSSSGSYEQYF
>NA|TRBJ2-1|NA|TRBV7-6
TGTGCCAGCAGCTCCTGGGGCCACAAGCAGTTCTTC
CASSSWGHKQFF